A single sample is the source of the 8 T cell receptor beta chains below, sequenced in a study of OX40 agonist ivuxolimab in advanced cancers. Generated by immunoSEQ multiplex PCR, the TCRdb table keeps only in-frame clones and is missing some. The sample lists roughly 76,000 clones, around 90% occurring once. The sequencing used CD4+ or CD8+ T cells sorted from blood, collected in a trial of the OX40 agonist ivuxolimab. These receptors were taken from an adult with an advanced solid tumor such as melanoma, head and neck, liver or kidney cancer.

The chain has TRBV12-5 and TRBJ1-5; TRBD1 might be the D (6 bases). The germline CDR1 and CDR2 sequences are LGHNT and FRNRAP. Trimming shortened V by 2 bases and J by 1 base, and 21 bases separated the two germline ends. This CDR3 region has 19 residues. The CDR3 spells CASGLRAGDTLGSNQPQHF. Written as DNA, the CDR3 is TGTGCTAGTGGTTTGAGGGCAGGGGATACTTTGGGGAGCAATCAGCCCCAGCATTTT.

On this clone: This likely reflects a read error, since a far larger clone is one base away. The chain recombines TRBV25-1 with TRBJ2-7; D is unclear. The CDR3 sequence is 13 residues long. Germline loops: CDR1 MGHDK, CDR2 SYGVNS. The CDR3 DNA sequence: TGTGCCAGCAGTGAGACCGGGCTGGCTACCCTCCACTTC. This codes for CASSETGLATLHF.

This chain's CDR3 is CASSLAGYEQYF. The CDR3 nucleotides are TGTGCCAGCAGCTTAGCGGGATACGAGCAGTACTTC. The genes are TRBV11-2 and TRBJ2-7, with D tentatively TRBD2 (5 bases). V shed 1 base and J shed 4 bases, with 5 bases lying between them. Germline V gene lookup returns CDR1 SGHAT and CDR2 FQNNGV. The CDR3 is 12 amino acids.

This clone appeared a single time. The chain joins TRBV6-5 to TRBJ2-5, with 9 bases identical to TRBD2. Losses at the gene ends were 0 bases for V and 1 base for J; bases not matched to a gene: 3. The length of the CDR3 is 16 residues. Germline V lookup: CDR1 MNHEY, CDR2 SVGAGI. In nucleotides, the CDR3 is TGTGCCAGCAGTTACTCACTAGCGGGCACCCAAGAGACCCAGTACTTC. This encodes CASSYSLAGTQETQYF.

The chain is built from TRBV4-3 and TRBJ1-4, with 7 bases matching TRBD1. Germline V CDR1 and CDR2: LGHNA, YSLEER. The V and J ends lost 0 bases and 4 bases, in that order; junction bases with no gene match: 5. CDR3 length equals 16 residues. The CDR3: CASSQDGGTVNEKLFF. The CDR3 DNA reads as TGCGCCAGCAGCCAAGATGGGGGGACAGTTAATGAAAAACTGTTTTTT.

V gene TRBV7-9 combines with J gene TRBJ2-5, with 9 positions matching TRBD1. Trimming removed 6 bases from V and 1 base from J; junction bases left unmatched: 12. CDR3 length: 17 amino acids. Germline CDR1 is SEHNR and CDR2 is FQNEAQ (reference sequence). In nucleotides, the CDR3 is TGTGCCAGCAGAGGGGGGTTTGGGACAGGGATCCAAGAGACCCAGTACTTC. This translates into CASRGGFGTGIQETQYF.

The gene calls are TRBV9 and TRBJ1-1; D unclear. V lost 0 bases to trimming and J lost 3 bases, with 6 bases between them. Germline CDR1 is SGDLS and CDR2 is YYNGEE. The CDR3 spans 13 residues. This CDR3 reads CASSVEVYTEAFF. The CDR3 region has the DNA TGTGCCAGCAGCGTAGAGGTGTACACTGAAGCTTTCTTT.

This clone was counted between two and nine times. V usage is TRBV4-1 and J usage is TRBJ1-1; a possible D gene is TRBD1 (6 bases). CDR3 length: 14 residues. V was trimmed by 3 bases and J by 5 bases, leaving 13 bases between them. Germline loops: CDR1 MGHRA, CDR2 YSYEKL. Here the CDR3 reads CASSQRGGETEAFF. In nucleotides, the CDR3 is TGCGCCAGCAGCCAGAGAGGGGGGGAAACTGAAGCTTTCTTT.